The 18 T cell receptor beta chains below all came from one sample that was sequenced in a study of blood T cell repertoires in COVID-19. Assay used: immunoSEQ multiplex PCR; TCRdb lists only in-frame clones, some missing. The top ten clones hold around 14% of a sample with about 170,000 clones, roughly 83% of them seen once. The sequenced sample was peripheral blood. The receptors here all came from a man aged 18 to 35 with active or convalescent COVID-19.

The chain employs TRBV11-2 and TRBJ2-3; 8 bases agree with TRBD2. CDR3 length: 15 residues. Germline CDR1 and CDR2: SGHAT and FQNNGV. V was pared by 8 bases and J by 2 bases, with 9 bases of the junction left unmatched. The CDR3 spells CASRGLAGFTDTQYF. The DNA for the CDR3 is TGTGCCAGCCGTGGTTTAGCGGGATTCACAGATACGCAGTATTTT.

The chain couples TRBV7-9 to TRBJ2-2, with 9 nucleotides matching TRBD1. Trimming removed 5 bases from V and 5 bases from J; junction bases left unmatched: 9. Germline V CDR1 and CDR2: SEHNR, FQNEAQ (reference sequence). The CDR3 has 16 residues. Here the CDR3 reads CASSPDRGDGTGELFF. The CDR3 DNA follows: TGTGCCAGCAGCCCGGACAGGGGCGATGGTACCGGGGAGCTGTTTTTT.

This chain joins TRBV19 and TRBJ2-1; D remains ambiguous. This CDR3 is built from 13 residues. Germline values: CDR1 LNHDA, CDR2 SQIVND (reference sequence). V was clipped by 4 bases and J by 4 bases, with 8 bases between them. CDR3 nucleotides: TGTGCCAGTAGTACAAGAGTTTACAATGAGCAGTTCTTC. The encoded protein is CASSTRVYNEQFF.

This clone showed up just once. The same CDR3 also results from other DNA sequences found in this sample. V is TRBV6-2 or TRBV6-3 and J is TRBJ2-7; 9 bases align to TRBD2. V shed 0 bases, J shed 3 bases, and the junction held 0 bases outside the gene matches. Germline V lookup: CDR1 MNHEY, CDR2 SVGEGT. The CDR3 runs to 14 residues. CDR3 DNA: TGTGCCAGCAGTTACTCTAGCGGGAGCTACGAGCAGTACTTC. Protein product: CASSYSSGSYEQYF.

CDR3 nucleotide sequence: TGCAGCGCCGCGACTAGCCCCTCGGGAGGGGAGCAGTACTTC. Its translation: CSAATSPSGGEQYF. This chain links TRBV29-1 with TRBJ2-7; 8 nucleotides agree with TRBD2. This CDR3 has 14 amino acids. Trimming took 7 bases from V and 7 from J; bases not matched to a gene: 15. Germline V gives CDR1 SQVTM, CDR2 ANQGSEA.

This chain joins TRBV10-3 and TRBJ2-2, with 14 bases fitting TRBD2. The CDR3 covers 18 residues. Germline CDR1 ENHRY, CDR2 SYGVKD. V dropped 3 bases and J dropped 5; count of bases not matched to a gene: 8. The CDR3 region has the DNA TGTGCCATCAGTGATCCGGGACTAGCGGGAGTAGGGACCGGGGAGCTGTTTTTT. Its translation: CAISDPGLAGVGTGELFF.

This chain uses TRBV3-1 (or the pseudogene TRBV3-2) with TRBJ1-4; no clear D gene. V lost 0 bases and J 8 bases, leaving 13 bases between the germline ends. Germline V gene lookup returns CDR1 LGHDT and CDR2 YNNKEL (reference sequence). CDR3 length: 15 amino acids. In DNA form, the CDR3 reads TGTGCCAGCAGCCAAGAGTTGGGTAGAGCGGAAAAACTGTTTTTT. The encoded protein is CASSQELGRAEKLFF.

The V gene is TRBV9, the J gene TRBJ2-3; 11 bases line up with TRBD2. J lost 2 bases, V lost 4 bases, and 6 bases had no gene match. Germline assignment: CDR1 SGDLS and CDR2 YYNGEE. CDR3 size: 16 residues. The CDR3 here is CASSTLAGGHTDTQYF. CDR3 DNA: TGTGCCAGCAGCACCCTAGCGGGGGGTCACACAGATACGCAGTATTTT.

This chain links TRBV6-5 with TRBJ1-6, with 9 positions matching TRBD1. CDR3 size: 13 residues. V was pared by 10 bases and J by 9 bases, with 7 bases of the junction left unmatched. Per the germline V gene, CDR1 is MNHEY and CDR2 is SVGAGI. CDR3 bases: TGTGCCACCCGGGACAGGGTGGCTTCACCCCTCCACTTT. Translation gives CATRDRVASPLHF.

The CDR3 nucleotides are TGTGCCAGTAGGTCGACAGGGGGAGGCACTGAAGCTTTCTTT. Its protein product is CASRSTGGGTEAFF. V and J are TRBV19 and TRBJ1-1, with TRBD1 identical over 9 bases. The V gene's germline CDR1 is LNHDA and CDR2 SQIVND (reference sequence). V lost 6 bases to trimming and J lost 4 bases; unmatched junction nucleotides: 6. The CDR3 runs 14 residues. The whole variable domain, filled in from reference TRBV19 and TRBJ1-1, reads DGGITQSPKYLFRKEGQNVTLSCEQNLNHDAMYWYRQDPGQGLRLIYYSQIVNDFQKGDIAEGYSVSREKKESFPLTVTSAQKNPTAFYLCASRSTGGGTEAFFGQGTRLTVV.

A note on this clone: Other DNA sequences of this sample code for an identical CDR3. This chain joins TRBV3-1 (or the pseudogene TRBV3-2) and TRBJ2-7, with 12 positions matching TRBD2. V shed 4 bases, J shed 1 base, and the junction held 2 bases outside the gene matches. In germline, CDR1 is LGHDT, CDR2 YNNKEL (reference sequence). The CDR3 loop spans 15 amino acids. The CDR3 DNA reads TGTGCCAGCAGCCGAGGACTAGCGGGATCCTACGAGCAGTACTTC. Amino acids: CASSRGLAGSYEQYF.

The chain links TRBV5-1 to TRBJ2-6; TRBD1 matches 8 bases. V dropped 2 bases and J dropped 4; count of bases not matched to a gene: 8. The CDR3 is 17 amino acids. The V gene's germline CDR1 is SGHRS and CDR2 YFSETQ. For the CDR3, the DNA is TGCGCCAGCAGCTTTAGGCTCAGGGGGCAAGGGGCCAACGTCCTGACTTTC. Translation gives CASSFRLRGQGANVLTF.

The chain combines TRBV2 with TRBJ1-1, with TRBD1 as a possible D gene (6 bases). The ends were cut back, 2 bases at V and 4 bases at J, with 14 bases in the middle. This CDR3 contains 15 residues. Germline V gene data show CDR1 as SNHLY and CDR2 as FYNNEI. CDR3 coding DNA: TGTGCCAGCAGTGAACAGGGGATGATATCCACTGAAGCTTTCTTT. This codes for CASSEQGMISTEAFF.

This clone was counted a few times. The chain links TRBV4-1 to TRBJ1-5; no clear D gene. V was clipped by 0 bases and J by 2 bases, with 11 bases between them. Germline V gene lookup returns CDR1 MGHRA and CDR2 YSYEKL. The CDR3 is made up of 16 amino acids. CDR3 region: CASSQDGGFGNQPQHF. The CDR3 DNA follows: TGCGCCAGCAGCCAAGACGGCGGGTTTGGCAATCAGCCCCAGCATTTT.

CDR3 nucleotide sequence: TGTGCCAGCAGCTTTCTGGACAGGTCTCCCCTAAGCTCTGGAAACACCATATATTTT. As protein: CASSFLDRSPLSSGNTIYF. The J gene is TRBJ1-3, the V gene TRBV5-5, with 7 bases aligning to TRBD1. The J segment lost 0 bases and the V segment lost 2 bases, leaving 14 bases of the junction unmatched. Germline CDR1 is SGHKS and CDR2 is YYEKEE (reference sequence). The CDR3 extends over 19 amino acids.

This clone was seen repeatedly, ten times or more. The V call is TRBV15, the J call TRBJ2-3; 10 bases map to TRBD2. The CDR3 has 16 amino acids. V shed 5 bases, J shed 0 bases, and the junction held 5 bases outside the gene matches. Germline CDR1 LNHNV, CDR2 YYDKDF (reference sequence). The DNA for the CDR3 is TGTGCCACCAGCGTTAGCGGGAGGACTAGCACAGATACGCAGTATTTT. Its protein product is CATSVSGRTSTDTQYF.

The sample holds one count of this clone. This chain links TRBV5-1 with TRBJ2-5; D uncertain. Germline CDR1 is SGHRS and CDR2 is YFSETQ. V lost 3 bases and J lost 0, with 6 bases in between. CDR3 length equals 13 residues. The CDR3 protein is CASSYRDQETQYF. The CDR3 coding sequence is TGCGCCAGCAGCTATCGGGACCAAGAGACCCAGTACTTC.

The chain uses TRBV20-1 and TRBJ1-1; D ambiguous. CDR1 is DFQATT, CDR2 SNEGSKA, per germline (reference sequence). V lost 4 bases to trimming and J lost 3 bases, with 12 bases between them. This CDR3 region has 13 residues. The CDR3 nucleotides are TGCAGTGCTATTGAAGACACCCACACTGAAGCTTTCTTT. Its protein is CSAIEDTHTEAFF.